These 2 T cell receptor beta chains were sequenced from one sample in a study of shared clonotypes between healthy human individuals. Using immunoSEQ multiplex PCR, the repertoire was profiled, and TCRdb retains in-frame clones only, with some absent. The data contain approximately 2.4 million clones, nearly 97% of them singletons. Sequencing was carried out using naive CD4+ T cells sorted from blood. Subset meaning: CD45RA+ positively selected. All receptors derive from a man aged 18 to 30 in good health.

The rearrangement uses TRBV6-6 and TRBJ2-3; no firm D call. The CDR3 sequence is 13 residues long. Per the germline V gene, CDR1 is MNHNY and CDR2 is SVGAGI (reference sequence). Between the trimmed V and J ends, which lost 6 bases and 7 bases, there was a span of 14 bases. The CDR3 DNA sequence: TGTGCCAGCAGAGCCGGGTCCGGCAATACGCAGTATTTT. As protein: CASRAGSGNTQYF.

Turning to this clone: The same CDR3 arises from other DNA sequences in this sample as well. The chain uses TRBV11-3 and TRBJ2-3; D unresolved. V was shortened by 1 base and J by 1 base, with 3 bases between the two germline ends. Germline values: CDR1 SGHNT, CDR2 YENEEA. CDR3 size: 13 residues. DNA of the CDR3: TGTGCCAGCAGCTTAGCTGGCACAGATACGCAGTATTTT. As protein: CASSLAGTDTQYF.